A selection of T cell receptor beta chains follows, all from one sample in a study of early T cells in non-severe SARS-CoV-2 infection. TCRdb reprocessed the 5' RACE reads with MiXCR, giving one entry per CDR3 protein. The table includes roughly 66,000 distinct CDR3 sequences, approximately 9.2% detected once. Specimen: whole blood. These receptors were taken from an adult who was a healthcare worker with PCR-confirmed SARS-CoV-2 infection or an uninfected control (not recorded which). Both conserved end residues are part of each CDR3. D genes are given only for firm matches. A row's size may be missing; if present it is once, few, many or a size class.

>TRBV5-5|13|TRBJ1-4|.|many
TGTGCCAGCAGCTTGGCACAAAATGAAAAACTGTTTTTT
CASSLAQNEKLFF
>TRBV20-1|20|TRBJ2-2|TRBD2|few
TGCAGTGCTAGAGGGCGACCCGGACTAGCGGGAGGGCCAGAAACCGGGGAGCTGTTTTTT
CSARGRPGLAGGPETGELFF
>TRBV9|15|TRBJ2-5|.|few
TGTGCCAGCAGCGTAGTAGGGGAAGTCGGGGGGACCCAGTACTTC
CASSVVGEVGGTQYF
>TRBV10-3|16|TRBJ2-3|TRBD1|once
TGTGCCATCAGGCCCGTGACAGGGGCGAGCACAGATACGCAGTATTTT
CAIRPVTGASTDTQYF
>TRBV27|15|TRBJ1-1|.|.
TGTGCCAGCAGTTTCCACCCCCAGGGGAACACTGAAGCTTTCTTT
CASSFHPQGNTEAFF
>TRBV7-2|15|TRBJ2-2|.|.
TGTGCCAGCAGCTTATTCCCGCGGGGTACCGGGGAGCTGTTTTTT
CASSLFPRGTGELFF
>TRBV4-1|16|TRBJ1-5|.|.
TGCGCCAGCAGCCAAGAGGGCAGTCACGCCAATCAGCCCCAGCATTTT
CASSQEGSHANQPQHF
>TRBV6-2/TRBV6-3|15|TRBJ2-2|.|few
TGTGCCAGCAGACTAGATACAGGGTTCACCGGGGAGCTGTTTTTT
CASRLDTGFTGELFF
>TRBV7-6|12|TRBJ2-7|.|many
TGTGCCAGCAGCATATCCCTAGCAGAGCAGTACTTC
CASSISLAEQYF
>TRBV3-1|13|TRBJ1-1|.|.
TGTGCCAGCAGCCAAGGTCCGGGAACTGAAGCTTTCTTT
CASSQGPGTEAFF
>TRBV5-6|14|TRBJ1-1|.|.
TGTGCCTGCAGCCCGAATTTTGGGAACACTGAAGCTTTCTTT
CACSPNFGNTEAFF
>TRBV7-7|18|TRBJ2-7|TRBD1|.
TGTGCCAGCAGCTTAGGGCCCCCAGGGGGCGAAAGCGGCTACGAGCAGTACTTC
CASSLGPPGGESGYEQYF
>TRBV2|15|TRBJ2-3|.|few
TGTGCCAGCAGTGAAGCAGGAGACCACACAGATACGCAGTATTTT
CASSEAGDHTDTQYF
>TRBV20-1|15|TRBJ2-3|.|.
TGCAGTGCTAGAGCCCCATCCAGGAGCACAGATACGCAGTATTTT
CSARAPSRSTDTQYF
>TRBV5-1|14|TRBJ1-4|TRBD1|.
TGCGCCAGCAGGAAAGGGACAGGGACTGAAAAACTGTTTTTT
CASRKGTGTEKLFF
>TRBV20-1|14|TRBJ2-3|.|.
TGCAGTGCTAGAGTCTCGCCTAGCACAGATACGCAGTATTTT
CSARVSPSTDTQYF
>TRBV18|14|TRBJ2-1|.|few
TGTGCCAGCTCACCCCCAGGACGGTACAATGAGCAGTTCTTC
CASSPPGRYNEQFF
>TRBV28|15|TRBJ2-1|.|few
TGTGCCAGCAGCCCCGGGGGACTCCATCTCAATGAGCAGTTCTTC
CASSPGGLHLNEQFF
>TRBV7-2|16|TRBJ2-1|.|many
TGTGCCAGCAGCACCTCCGGGACACTCTCCTACAATGAGCAGTTCTTC
CASSTSGTLSYNEQFF
>TRBV20-1|16|TRBJ2-3|TRBD2|many
TGCAGTGCTAATCCACCACTAGCGGGCTCCACAGATACGCAGTATTTT
CSANPPLAGSTDTQYF
>TRBV20-1|16|TRBJ2-1|.|few
TGCAGTGCTAGACCCTTCTGGGAGGCCGCCTACAATGAGCAGTTCTTC
CSARPFWEAAYNEQFF
>TRBV29-1|13|TRBJ2-7|.|.
TGCAGCGTCGGCCGGACCGCCGCCTACGAGCAGTACTTC
CSVGRTAAYEQYF
>TRBV20-1|15|TRBJ2-7|TRBD2|many
TGCAGTGCTATAGCGGGAGGGCCGCAAAACTACGAGCAGTACTTC
CSAIAGGPQNYEQYF
>TRBV18|15|TRBJ2-7|TRBD1|few
TGTGCCAGCTCACCACCGAGTAAGGGGGCTTGGGAGCAGTACTTC
CASSPPSKGAWEQYF
>TRBV6-2/TRBV6-3|13|TRBJ1-1|.|.
TGTGCCAGCAGTTACATTAGGGAGACTGAAGCTTTCTTT
CASSYIRETEAFF
>TRBV6-5|15|TRBJ2-1|.|many
TGTGCCAGCAGGACATCGGACCTTTCCTACAATGAGCAGTTCTTC
CASRTSDLSYNEQFF
>TRBV18|12|TRBJ1-1|.|.
TGTGCCAGCTCACCAGGGGCAACTGAAGCTTTCTTT
CASSPGATEAFF
>TRBV5-4|16|TRBJ2-3|.|.
TGTGCCAGCAGCTTGGGGCAACGGTCGGACACAGATACGCAGTATTTT
CASSLGQRSDTDTQYF
>TRBV25-1|15|TRBJ2-7|.|.
TGTGCCAGCAGTGAGGCAGGCCTGAGCTCCTACGAGCAGTACTTC
CASSEAGLSSYEQYF
>TRBV5-1|17|TRBJ2-3|TRBD2|few
TGCGCCAGCAGCCCCCCCGGACTAGCGGGAGGAACAGATACGCAGTATTTT
CASSPPGLAGGTDTQYF
>TRBV5-1|12|TRBJ2-5|.|few
TGCGCCAGCAGCTCGGGACTGGAGACCCAGTACTTC
CASSSGLETQYF
>TRBV13|13|TRBJ2-7|TRBD2|many
TGTGCCAGCAGCCGGGACTACTCCTACGAGCAGTACTTC
CASSRDYSYEQYF
>TRBV18|15|TRBJ1-1|.|many
TGTGCCAGCTCACCGGGAATAGACGCAAACACTGAAGCTTTCTTT
CASSPGIDANTEAFF
>TRBV12-3/TRBV12-4|14|TRBJ2-3|TRBD2|many
TGTGCCAGCACCCCGACTAGCGGCACAGATACGCAGTATTTT
CASTPTSGTDTQYF
>TRBV19|13|TRBJ2-3|.|.
TGTGCCAGTAGTACCCGCATGACCGATACGCAGTATTTT
CASSTRMTDTQYF
>TRBV7-2|17|TRBJ2-7|TRBD1|.
TGTGCCAGCAGCGGAGTCTTGGCGGGACAGGCCTCCTACGAGCAGTACTTC
CASSGVLAGQASYEQYF
>TRBV20-1|15|TRBJ2-3|.|few
TGCAGTGCTAGAGAGGCTTGGGGGGGCGGAGATACGCAGTATTTT
CSAREAWGGGDTQYF